One and the same sample provided the 5 T cell receptor beta chains below, sequenced in a study of blood T cell repertoires in COVID-19. Libraries were prepared by immunoSEQ multiplex PCR; TCRdb keeps only in-frame clonotypes and omits some of them. The sample holds about 370,000 clones, around 89% seen once. Material for sequencing was PBMCs or T cells enriched from blood (not recorded which). All receptors derive from a man between 18 and 35 years old who had recovered from COVID-19.

As to this clone: Other nucleotide sequences from this sample produce the same CDR3. The chain is built from TRBV7-6 and TRBJ2-3, with 11 bases lining up with TRBD2. The V gene end was trimmed by 3 bases and the J gene end by 0 bases; junction bases not matched to a gene: 2. Germline CDR1 is SGHVS and CDR2 is FNYEAQ. This CDR3 contains 16 residues. CDR3 residues: CASSFRLAGSTDTQYF. The CDR3 DNA reads as TGTGCCAGCAGCTTCAGACTAGCGGGGAGCACAGATACGCAGTATTTT.

The V gene is TRBV5-1, the J gene TRBJ1-2, with 8 bases matching TRBD1. Germline-derived CDR1 and CDR2 are SGHRS and YFSETQ. The CDR3 runs to 13 residues. V trimming: 4 bases; J trimming: 3 bases; junction bases outside the gene matches: 2. In DNA, the CDR3 is TGCGCCAGCAGCACGGACAGGGACTATGGCTACACCTTC. Its translation: CASSTDRDYGYTF. Together with reference TRBV5-1 and TRBJ1-2, the CDR3 gives the full variable domain: KAGVTQTPRYLIKTRGQQVTLSCSPISGHRSVSWYQQTPGQGLQFLFEYFSETQRNKGNFPGRFSGRQFSNSRSEMNVSTLELGDSALYLCASSTDRDYGYTFGSGTRLTVV.

This clone was seen more than once but under ten times. This chain links TRBV7-8 with TRBJ2-7, with 7 bases that match TRBD2. J gave up 2 bases and V 1 base, and 8 bases lay outside the gene matches. The CDR3 sequence is 16 residues long. Germline lookup yields CDR1 SGHVS and CDR2 FQNEAQ. In DNA form, the CDR3 reads TGTGCCAGCAGCTTAGAAGGGACTACTTTTACCTACGAGCAGTACTTC. Translated: CASSLEGTTFTYEQYF.

The gene calls are TRBV19 and TRBJ2-7; D is perhaps TRBD2 (6 bases). Per germline, CDR1 LNHDA and CDR2 SQIVND (reference sequence). Between the trimmed V and J ends, which lost 0 bases and 0 bases, there was a span of 12 bases. This CDR3 comprises 16 residues. CDR3 bases: TGTGCCAGTAGTATAGATCACGGGGGTTACTCCTACGAGCAGTACTTC. This translates into CASSIDHGGYSYEQYF.

The CDR3, as DNA: TGTGCCAGCAGCTCCGGACAGGGGAGCCTCTACAATGAGCAGTTCTTC. Its protein product is CASSSGQGSLYNEQFF. The J gene is TRBJ2-1, the V gene TRBV7-9, with 9 nucleotides matching TRBD1. Unmatched junction bases numbered 7, after V lost 4 bases and J lost 3 bases. Per the germline V gene, CDR1 is SEHNR and CDR2 is FQNEAQ (reference sequence). The CDR3 has 16 residues. Full variable domain (rest looked up from reference TRBV7-9 and TRBJ2-1): DTGVSQNPRHKITKRGQNVTFRCDPISEHNRLYWYRQTLGQGPEFLTYFQNEAQLEKSRLLSDRFSAERPKGSFSTLEIQRTEQGDSAMYLCASSSGQGSLYNEQFFGPGTRLTVL.